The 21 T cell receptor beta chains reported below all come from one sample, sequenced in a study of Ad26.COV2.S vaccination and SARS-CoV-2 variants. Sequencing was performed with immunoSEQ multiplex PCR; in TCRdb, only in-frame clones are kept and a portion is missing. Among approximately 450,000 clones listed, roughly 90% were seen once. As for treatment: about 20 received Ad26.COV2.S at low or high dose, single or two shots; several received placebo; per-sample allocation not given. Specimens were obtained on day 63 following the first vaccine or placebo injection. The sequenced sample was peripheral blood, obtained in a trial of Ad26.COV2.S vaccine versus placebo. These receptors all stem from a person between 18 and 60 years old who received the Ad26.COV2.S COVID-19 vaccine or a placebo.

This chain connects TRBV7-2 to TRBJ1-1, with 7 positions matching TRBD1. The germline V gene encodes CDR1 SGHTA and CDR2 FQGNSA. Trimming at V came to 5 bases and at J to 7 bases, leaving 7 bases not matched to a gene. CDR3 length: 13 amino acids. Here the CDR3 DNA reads TGTGCCAGCAGCCAAGGACAGGTTGGTGAAGCTTTCTTT. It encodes CASSQGQVGEAFF.

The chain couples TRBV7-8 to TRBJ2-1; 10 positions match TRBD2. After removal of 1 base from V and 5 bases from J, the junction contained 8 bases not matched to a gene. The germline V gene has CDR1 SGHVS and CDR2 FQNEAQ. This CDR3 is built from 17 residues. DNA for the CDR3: TGTGCCAGCAGCTTAGTTGTTTTAGCGGGAGGACACAATGAGCAGTTCTTC. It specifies CASSLVVLAGGHNEQFF.

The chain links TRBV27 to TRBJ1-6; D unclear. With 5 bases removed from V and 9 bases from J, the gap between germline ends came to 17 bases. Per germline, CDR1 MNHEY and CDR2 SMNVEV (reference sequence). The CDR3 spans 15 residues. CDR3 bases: TGTGCCAGCAGTATACTGGACGGAATTGGTTCACCCCTCCACTTT. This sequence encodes CASSILDGIGSPLHF.

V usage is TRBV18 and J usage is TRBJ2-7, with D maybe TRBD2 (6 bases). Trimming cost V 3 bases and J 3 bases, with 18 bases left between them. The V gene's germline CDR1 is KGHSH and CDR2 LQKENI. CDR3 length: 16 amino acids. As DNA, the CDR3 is TGTGCCAGCTCACCCCTGACGGGGACTGAGGGCTACGAGCAGTACTTC. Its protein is CASSPLTGTEGYEQYF.

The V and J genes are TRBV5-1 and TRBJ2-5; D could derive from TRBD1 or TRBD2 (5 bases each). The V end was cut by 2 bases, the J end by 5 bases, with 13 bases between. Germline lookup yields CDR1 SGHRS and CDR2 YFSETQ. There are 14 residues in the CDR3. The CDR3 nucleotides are TGCGCCAGCAGCTTCGGGACCCCGGAGGAGACCCAGTACTTC. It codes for CASSFGTPEETQYF.

CDR3 nucleotides: TGTGCCAGCCGGGCGGGATGGAATGAAAATGAGCAGTTCTTC. Amino acids: CASRAGWNENEQFF. This sequence joins TRBV7-3 and TRBJ2-1; D possibly corresponds to TRBD2 (6 bases). CDR1 is SGHTA, CDR2 FQGTGA, per germline. V lost 8 bases, J lost 7 bases, and 18 bases lay in between. The CDR3 runs 14 residues.

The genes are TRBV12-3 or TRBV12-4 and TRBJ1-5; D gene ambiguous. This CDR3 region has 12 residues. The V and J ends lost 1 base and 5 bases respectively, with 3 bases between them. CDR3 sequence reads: CASSLVDQPQHF. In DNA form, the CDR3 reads TGTGCCAGCAGTTTAGTGGATCAGCCCCAGCATTTT.

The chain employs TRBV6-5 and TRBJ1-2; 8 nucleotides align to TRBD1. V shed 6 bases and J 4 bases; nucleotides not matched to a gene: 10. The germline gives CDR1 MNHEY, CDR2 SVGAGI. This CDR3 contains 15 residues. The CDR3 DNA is TGTGCCAGCAGCTTTACGACAGGGGTCCGCTATGGCTACACCTTC. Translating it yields CASSFTTGVRYGYTF.

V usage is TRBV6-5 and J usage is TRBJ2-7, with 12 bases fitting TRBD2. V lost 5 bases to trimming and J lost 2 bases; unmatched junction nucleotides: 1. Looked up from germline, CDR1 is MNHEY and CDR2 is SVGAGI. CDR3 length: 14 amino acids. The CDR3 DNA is TGTGCCAGCAGTCGACTAGCGGGAGCCTACGAGCAGTACTTC. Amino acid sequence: CASSRLAGAYEQYF.

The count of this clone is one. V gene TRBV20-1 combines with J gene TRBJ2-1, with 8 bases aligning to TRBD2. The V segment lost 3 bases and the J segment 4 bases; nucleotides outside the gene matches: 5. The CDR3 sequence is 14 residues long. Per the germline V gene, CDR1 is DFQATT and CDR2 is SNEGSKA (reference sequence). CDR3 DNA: TGCAGTGCTAGTGGGCGGGAGGTTTACAATGAGCAGTTCTTC. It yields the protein CSASGREVYNEQFF.

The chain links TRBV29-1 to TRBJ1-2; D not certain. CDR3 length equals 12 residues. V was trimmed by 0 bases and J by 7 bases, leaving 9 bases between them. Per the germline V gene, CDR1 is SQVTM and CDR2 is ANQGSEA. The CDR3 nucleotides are TGCAGCGTTGAAGATACGGGAGGTGGCTACACCTTC. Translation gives CSVEDTGGGYTF.

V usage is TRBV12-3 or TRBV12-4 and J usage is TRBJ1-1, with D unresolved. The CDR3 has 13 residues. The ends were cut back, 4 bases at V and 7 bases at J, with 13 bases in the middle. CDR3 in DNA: TGTGCCAGCAGTTGGGCGGGGAGTAATGAAGCTTTCTTT. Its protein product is CASSWAGSNEAFF.

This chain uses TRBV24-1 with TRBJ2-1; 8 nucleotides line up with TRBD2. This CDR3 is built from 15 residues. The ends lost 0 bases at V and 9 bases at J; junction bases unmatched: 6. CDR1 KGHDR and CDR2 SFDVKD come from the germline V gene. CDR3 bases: TGTGCCACCAGTGATTTGGGTCTTAGCGGGATTGAGCAGTTCTTC. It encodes CATSDLGLSGIEQFF.

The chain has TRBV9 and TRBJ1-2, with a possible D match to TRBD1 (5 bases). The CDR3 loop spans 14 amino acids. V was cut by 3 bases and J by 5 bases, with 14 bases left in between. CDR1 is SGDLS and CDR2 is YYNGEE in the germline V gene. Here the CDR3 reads CASSAGEGTYGYTF. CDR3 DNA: TGTGCCAGCAGCGCCGGTGAGGGGACTTATGGCTACACCTTC.

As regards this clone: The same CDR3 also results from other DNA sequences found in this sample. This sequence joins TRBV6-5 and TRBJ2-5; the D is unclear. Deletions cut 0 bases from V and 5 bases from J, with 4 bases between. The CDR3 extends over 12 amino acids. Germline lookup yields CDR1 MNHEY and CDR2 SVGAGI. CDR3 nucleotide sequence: TGTGCCAGCAGTTACTCTGGGGAGACCCAGTACTTC. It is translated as CASSYSGETQYF.

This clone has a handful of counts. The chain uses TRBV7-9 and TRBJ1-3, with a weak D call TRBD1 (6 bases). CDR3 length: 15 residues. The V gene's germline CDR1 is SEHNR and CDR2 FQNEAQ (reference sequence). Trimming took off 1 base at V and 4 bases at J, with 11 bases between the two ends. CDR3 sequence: CASSLGTGIGNTIYF. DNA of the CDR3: TGTGCCAGCAGCTTAGGAACAGGGATCGGAAACACCATATATTTT.

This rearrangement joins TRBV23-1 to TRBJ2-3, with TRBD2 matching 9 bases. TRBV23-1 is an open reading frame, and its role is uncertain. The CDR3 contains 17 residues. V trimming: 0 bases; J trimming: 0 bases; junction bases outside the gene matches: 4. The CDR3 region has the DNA TGCGCCAGCAGTCAATCACCGCGGGAGGGAAGCACAGATACGCAGTATTTT. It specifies CASSQSPREGSTDTQYF.

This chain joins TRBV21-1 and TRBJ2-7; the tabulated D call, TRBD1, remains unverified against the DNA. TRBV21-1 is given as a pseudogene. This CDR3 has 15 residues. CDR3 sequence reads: CASSKGGGSSYEQYF. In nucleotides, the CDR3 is TGTGCCAGCAGCAAAGGGGGCGGTAGCTCCTACGAGCAGTACTTC.

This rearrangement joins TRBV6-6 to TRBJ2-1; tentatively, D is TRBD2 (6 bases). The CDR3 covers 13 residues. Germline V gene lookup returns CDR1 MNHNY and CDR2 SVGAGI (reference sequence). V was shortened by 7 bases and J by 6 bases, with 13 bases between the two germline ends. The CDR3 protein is CASNRGSGNEQFF. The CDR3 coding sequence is TGTGCCAGCAACCGGGGGAGTGGCAATGAGCAGTTCTTC.

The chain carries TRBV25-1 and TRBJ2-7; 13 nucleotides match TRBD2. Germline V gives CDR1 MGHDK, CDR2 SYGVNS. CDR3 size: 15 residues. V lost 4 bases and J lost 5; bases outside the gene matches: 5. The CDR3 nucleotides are TGTGCCAGCAGTGTCGGGACTAGCGGGACCGACGAGCAGTACTTC. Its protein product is CASSVGTSGTDEQYF.

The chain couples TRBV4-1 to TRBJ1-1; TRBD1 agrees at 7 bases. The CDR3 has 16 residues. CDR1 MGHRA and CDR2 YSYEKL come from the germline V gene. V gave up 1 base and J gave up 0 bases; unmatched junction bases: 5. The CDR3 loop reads CASSQVTGVLNTEAFF. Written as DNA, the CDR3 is TGCGCCAGCAGCCAAGTTACAGGGGTGTTGAACACTGAAGCTTTCTTT.